The present T cell receptor beta chain was sequenced within a study of blood T cell repertoires in COVID-19. The CDR3 covers 14 residues. J gave up 5 bases and V 7 bases, and 9 bases lay outside the gene matches. In germline, CDR1 is SNHLY, CDR2 FYNNEI. Assay used: immunoSEQ multiplex PCR; TCRdb lists only in-frame clones, some missing. The table lists more than 300,000 clones, roughly 90% of them singletons. The TCR sequence derives from a woman aged 40 to 50 with COVID-19, enrolled during active disease. The rearrangement joins TRBV2 to TRBJ2-7; 9 bases fit TRBD1. What was sequenced was peripheral blood. CDR3 in amino acids: CASIPRDRANEQYF. In DNA form, the CDR3 reads TGTGCCAGCATTCCCCGGGACAGGGCCAACGAGCAGTACTTC.